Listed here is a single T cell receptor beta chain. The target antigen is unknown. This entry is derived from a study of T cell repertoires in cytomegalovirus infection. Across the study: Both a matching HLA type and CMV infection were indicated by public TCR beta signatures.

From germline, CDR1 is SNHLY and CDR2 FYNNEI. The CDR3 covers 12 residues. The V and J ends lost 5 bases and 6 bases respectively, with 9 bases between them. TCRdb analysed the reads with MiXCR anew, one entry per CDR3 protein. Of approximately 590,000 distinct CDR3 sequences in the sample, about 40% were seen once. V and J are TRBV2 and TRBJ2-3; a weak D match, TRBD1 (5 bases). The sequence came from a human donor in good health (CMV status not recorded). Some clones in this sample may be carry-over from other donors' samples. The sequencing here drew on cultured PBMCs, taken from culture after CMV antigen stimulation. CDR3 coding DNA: TGTGCCAGCAGTTCCAGACAGGATACGCAGTATTTT. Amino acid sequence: CASSSRQDTQYF.